Below, one TCR beta chain is given with its context. Its antigen is not identified. Profiled with immunoSEQ multiplex PCR; TCRdb holds only in-frame clones, not every one. The sample lists 950,000 to 1,100,000 clones; roughly 70% were seen once. The data stem from a study of shared clonotypes between healthy human individuals. The study, taken as a whole, reports: It was expected that sequencing depth would affect clonotype sharing among donors.

The CDR3 extends over 15 amino acids. Partitioning of CD4+ cells yielded a CD45RA+ naive subset and a CD45RA-negative memory subset. This chain uses TRBV7-5 with TRBJ1-1; TRBD1 is taken as the D call from the table, unchecked against the DNA. TRBV7-5 constitutes a pseudogene. The receptor was derived from a man younger than 30 in good health. Source material: memory CD4+ T cells sorted from blood. Subset in this sample: CD45RA-negative fraction. The chain's CDR3 is CARSLRGRGNTEAFF. Here the CDR3 DNA reads TGTGCCAGAAGCTTAAGGGGGAGAGGTAACACTGAAGCTTTCTTT.